This record concerns one T cell receptor beta chain sequence. This clonotype was seen a few times. The antigen this receptor binds is unknown. No per-base quality is available; no much larger clone lies one base away. The sample originates from a study of early T cells in non-severe SARS-CoV-2 infection (dated by TCRdb to about 2021). Regarding the research as a whole: Because TCR sequencing relied on bulk RNA taken from unsorted whole blood, pairing of alpha and beta chains was not possible.

Libraries were made using 5' RACE. TCRdb names NextSeq 500 as the instrument used. Unique molecular identifiers were attached to individual cDNA molecules in the TCR library protocol so that sequencing error and PCR bias could be corrected. TCR alpha and beta chains were both sequenced, and the abundances of alpha and beta sequences in each sample were closely correlated with each other. On the study's bioinformatics: Decombinator V4 was used to perform V gene, J gene and CDR3 annotation of TCR sequences. TCRs were defined as expanded if a significant change between any two time points was detected under a Poisson model with p below 0.0001. TCR abundances were normalised to the total number of TCRs sequenced per sample and were expressed as counts per million. MAIT TCRs were defined by TRAV1-2 paired with TRAJ12, TRAJ20 or TRAJ33, and iNKT TCRs by TRAV10 paired with TRAJ18. A search of VDJdb, accessed on 1 November 2021, was run for TCRs annotated to CMV, EBV and SARS-CoV-2, with TCRs annotated for multiple antigens excluded. The public reads were reprocessed in TCRdb via fastp at Q25 and MiXCR, keeping in-frame beta chains. Entries that share a CDR3 protein sequence are merged under the most common genes and DNA. TCRdb, rather than the study authors, made the V and J calls. The sample table records around 55,000 distinct CDR3 sequences; 15% of these occur just once. The ten largest clones take up roughly 10% of the sample.

A distance of 14 bases separates the germline ends of V and J, which lose 6 bases and 8 bases respectively. CDR1 MDHEN and CDR2 SYDVKM were looked up in the germline V gene. The CDR3 numbers 13 residues from cysteine through phenylalanine. Only the CDR3 part of the read is kept: 39 bases, read in frame from the first base. This was a case-control study nested in a cohort of healthcare workers in London, UK, who had nasopharyngeal swab PCR tests and blood samples taken every week. Healthcare workers were recruited during the week of the UK lockdown, between 23 and 31 March 2020, and followed weekly for up to roughly 15 weeks. Study-wide conclusions, independent of this receptor: VDJdb matching was skewed toward anti-spike CD8 responses and likely underestimated virus-specific expansions, missing private and CD4 specificities.

In this chain, TRBV28 is recombined with TRBJ2-1; TRBD1 might be the D gene, on 6 matching bases. Here the sequenced sample was whole blood, taken at baseline. The TCR comes from an adult who was a healthcare worker with PCR-confirmed SARS-CoV-2 infection or an uninfected control (not recorded which). CDR3 protein: CASRDRRDDEQFF. The bases are TGTGCCAGCAGGGACAGAAGGGACGATGAGCAGTTCTTC.